What follows is one T cell receptor (beta chain) and its context. This record belongs to a study of early T cells in non-severe SARS-CoV-2 infection. Losses at the gene ends were 4 bases for V and 4 bases for J; bases not matched to a gene: 4. CDR1 and CDR2 (germline): SGHRS, YFSETQ. This CDR3 has 13 amino acids. Via MiXCR, TCRdb re-called the 5' RACE reads, giving one row per CDR3 protein. The sample has about 83,000 distinct CDR3 sequences; less than 11% are singletons. The V call is TRBV5-1, the J call TRBJ1-2; 7 bases match TRBD1. The source material was whole blood, sampled at baseline. The clonotype was recovered from an adult who was a healthcare worker with PCR-confirmed SARS-CoV-2 infection or an uninfected control (not recorded which). CDR3 sequence (DNA): TGCGCCAGCAGCGAGGGGACAGCCTATGGCTACACCTTC. It translates to CASSEGTAYGYTF.